These 9 T cell receptor beta chains were sequenced from one sample in a study of blood T cells in healthy people across ages. Using a J-beta primer mix together with a sample-barcoded 5' primer, a second PCR was run for roughly 6 to 12 cycles. TCRdb re-called the 5' RACE reads with MiXCR, one entry per CDR3 protein. In the table there are a few hundred thousand distinct CDR3 sequences, about 25% of which are singletons. These data were also reused for a study on T cells of mothers and their children.

The sample taken for sequencing was blood. The receptor source for this set is a boy aged 2 to 10 in good health.

The CDR3 loop reads CSARGGGDLMAQYF. In nucleotides, the CDR3 is TGCAGTGCTAGAGGTGGAGGGGACCTCATGGCCCAGTACTTC. The chain links TRBV20-1 to TRBJ2-5; possible D gene TRBD2, 6 bases. Germline CDR1 reads DFQATT; CDR2 reads SNEGSKA (reference sequence). The CDR3 contains 14 residues. V was trimmed by 1 base and J by 9 bases, leaving 18 bases between them.

Only a few counts were recorded for this clonotype. V is TRBV3-1 and J is TRBJ2-3; D is unclear. Trimming removed 0 bases at V and 9 bases at J, with 19 bases between. The CDR3 length is 16 residues. CDR1 LGHDT and CDR2 YNNKEL come from the germline V gene (reference sequence). The CDR3 loop is CASSQDGTVLRITQYF. The CDR3 DNA sequence: TGTGCCAGCAGCCAAGATGGAACAGTCCTTCGGATAACGCAGTATTTT.

This chain uses TRBV11-2 with TRBJ2-5, with D unclear. The assigned J gene may be wrong: the sequence end matches TRBJ2-1 better. The length of the CDR3 is 13 residues. Germline CDR1 and CDR2: SGHAT and FQNNGV. In DNA, the CDR3 is TGTGCCAGCAGCTTAGGGTGGTACAATGAGCAGTTCTTC. Translation: CASSLGWYNEQFF.

The chain employs TRBV5-1 and TRBJ2-7; D remains ambiguous. The CDR3 is 14 residues long. CDR1 SGHRS and CDR2 YFSETQ come from the germline V gene. Trimming stripped 2 bases from V and 2 bases from J, with 11 bases between. The CDR3 region is CASSLYSSPYEQYF. The DNA for the CDR3 is TGCGCCAGCAGCTTATACTCATCACCCTACGAGCAGTACTTC.

CDR3 loop: CASSLAALTYNEQFF. CDR3 nucleotide sequence: TGTGCCAGCAGTTTAGCGGCACTAACTTACAATGAGCAGTTCTTC. The chain joins TRBV12-3 or TRBV12-4 to TRBJ2-5, with D uncertain. Gene TRBJ2-1 matches the end of the DNA better, so the J call may be wrong. CDR3 size: 15 residues.

This rearrangement joins TRBV19 to TRBJ2-7; tentative D call: TRBD1 (6 bases). Matching the DNA end better, TRBJ2-1 makes the J call doubtful. Germline CDR1 and CDR2: LNHDA and SQIVND (reference sequence). This CDR3 contains 11 residues. The chain's CDR3 is CASRRGDEQFF. As DNA, the CDR3 is TGTGCCAGCCGCAGGGGCGATGAGCAGTTCTTC.

This chain joins TRBV6-1 and TRBJ2-3, with D perhaps TRBD1 (6 bases). The germline CDR1 and CDR2 sequences are MNHNS and SASEGT. V was clipped by 7 bases and J by 6 bases, with 14 bases between them. This CDR3 spans 13 amino acids. Here the CDR3 reads CASTRQDPDTQYF. The CDR3 DNA reads as TGTGCCAGCACCCGACAGGATCCGGATACGCAGTATTTT.

This clonotype was counted only a few times. The chain combines TRBV20-1 with TRBJ2-5, with D unclear. The better agreement between TRBJ2-7 and the DNA end casts doubt on the J call. The CDR3 spans 12 residues. Germline V gene lookup returns CDR1 DFQATT and CDR2 SNEGSKA (reference sequence). The CDR3 protein is CSANHGSYEQYF. The CDR3 nucleotides are TGCAGTGCTAACCACGGCTCCTACGAGCAGTACTTC.

The rearrangement uses TRBV20-1 and TRBJ2-3; D may be TRBD1 or TRBD2 (5 bases each). CDR3 size: 15 residues. CDR1 is DFQATT, CDR2 SNEGSKA, per germline (reference sequence). Trimming shortened V by 0 bases and J by 3 bases, and 13 bases separated the two germline ends. CDR3 protein: CSARDWGSRTDTQYF. In nucleotides, the CDR3 is TGCAGTGCTAGAGATTGGGGGTCCCGGACAGATACGCAGTATTTT.